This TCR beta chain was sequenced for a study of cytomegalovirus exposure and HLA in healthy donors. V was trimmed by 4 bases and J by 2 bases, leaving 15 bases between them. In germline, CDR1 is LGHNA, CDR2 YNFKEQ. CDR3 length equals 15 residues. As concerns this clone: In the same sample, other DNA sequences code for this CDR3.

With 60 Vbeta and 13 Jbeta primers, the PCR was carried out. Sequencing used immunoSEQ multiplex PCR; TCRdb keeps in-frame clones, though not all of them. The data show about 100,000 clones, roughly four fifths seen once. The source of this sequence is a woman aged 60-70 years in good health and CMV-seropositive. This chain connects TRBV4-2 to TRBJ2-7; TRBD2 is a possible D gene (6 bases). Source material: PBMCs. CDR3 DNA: TGTGCCAGCAGCCGAGTGGGGACTGAGGCCTACGAGCAGTACTTC. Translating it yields CASSRVGTEAYEQYF.